This T cell receptor (beta chain) was observed in a study of blood T cell repertoires in COVID-19. Study-level background: Whether acute or convalescent, the COVID-19 samples came from the United States, Italy and Spain. T cells, B-cell-depleted T cells, or PBMCs supplied cDNA or gDNA.

Methods used by the authors: Estimation of nucleated cell counts was performed using reference gene primer amplification. This table comes from immunoSEQ multiplex PCR, and its TCRdb copy is limited to in-frame clones, with some not included. That table supplies the V and J calls and clone size; D and trimming were determined from the DNA. The data contain over 250,000 clones, about 80% of them singletons. The sequenced sample consisted of peripheral blood. The TCR originated in a woman at least 80 years old with acute or convalescent COVID-19.

In nucleotides, the CDR3 is TGCAGCGCTACGGGACGACGGGGGATGGATACGCAGTATTTT. It translates to CSATGRRGMDTQYF. The genes are TRBV29-1 and TRBJ2-3, with TRBD2 as a possible D gene (6 bases). Germline CDR1 and CDR2: SQVTM and ANQGSEA. The CDR3 sequence is 14 residues long. V was shortened by 7 bases and J by 6 bases, with 20 bases between the two germline ends.